Below, 10 T cell receptor beta chains from the same sample are listed, as sequenced in a study of OX40 agonist ivuxolimab in advanced cancers. Profiled with immunoSEQ multiplex PCR; TCRdb holds only in-frame clones, not every one. This table has 60,000 to 100,000 clones, around 86% appearing once. Sequences were derived from CD4+ or CD8+ T cells sorted from blood, sampled in a trial of the OX40 agonist ivuxolimab. These TCRs come from an adult with an advanced solid tumor such as melanoma, head and neck, liver or kidney cancer.

The rearrangement joins TRBV29-1 to TRBJ2-7; TRBD1 aligns across 9 bases. The J segment lost 3 bases and the V segment lost 7 bases, leaving 7 bases of the junction unmatched. From germline, CDR1 is SQVTM and CDR2 ANQGSEA. The CDR3 extends over 13 amino acids. This CDR3 reads CSATGTGYYEQYF. CDR3 DNA: TGCAGCGCTACCGGGACAGGGTACTACGAGCAGTACTTC.

This clone was counted between two and nine times. J is TRBJ1-3 and V is TRBV7-6; TRBD1 matches at 9 bases. The CDR3 covers 15 residues. With 5 bases clipped from V and 9 bases from J, the junction kept 11 bases outside the gene matches. Germline CDR1 reads SGHVS; CDR2 reads FNYEAQ. CDR3 in amino acids: CASSTRPGTGPTIYF. Here the CDR3 DNA reads TGTGCCAGCAGCACACGTCCCGGGACAGGGCCCACCATATATTTT.

This chain connects TRBV20-1 to TRBJ2-1; unclear D gene. CDR3 length equals 11 residues. The germline V and J ends were trimmed by 3 bases and 6 bases, with 6 bases remaining between them. CDR1 DFQATT and CDR2 SNEGSKA come from the germline V gene (reference sequence). Written as DNA, the CDR3 is TGCAGTGCTAGTTCACTCAATGAGCAGTTCTTC. As protein: CSASSLNEQFF.

The chain has TRBV19 and TRBJ2-7, with D perhaps matching TRBD1 (5 bases). Germline CDR1 is LNHDA and CDR2 is SQIVND (reference sequence). The CDR3 sequence is 14 residues long. The germline V and J ends were trimmed by 7 bases and 0 bases, with 13 bases remaining between them. CDR3 nucleotide sequence: TGTGCCAGTAAGGAACAGGAAAGCTCCTACGAGCAGTACTTC. Its protein is CASKEQESSYEQYF.

This chain joins TRBV5-6 and TRBJ2-3; TRBD2 matches at 12 bases. Germline V gene data show CDR1 as SGHDT and CDR2 as YYEEEE. This CDR3 has 19 residues. The ends lost 3 bases at V and 0 bases at J; junction bases unmatched: 11. The CDR3 protein is CASSSPYLAGGRSTDTQYF. The DNA for the CDR3 is TGTGCCAGCAGCTCCCCTTACCTAGCGGGAGGGCGGAGCACAGATACGCAGTATTTT. The variable domain in full, completed from reference TRBV5-6 and TRBJ2-3, reads DAGVTQSPTHLIKTRGQQVTLRCSPKSGHDTVSWYQQALGQGPQFIFQYYEEEERQRGNFPDRFSGHQFPNYSSELNVNALLLGDSALYLCASSSPYLAGGRSTDTQYFGPGTRLTVL.

Notes on this clone: Sequence at one end of the junction differs from germline and may be a read error. The chain uses TRBV9 and TRBJ2-2; 7 bases line up with TRBD2. Germline V gene data show CDR1 as SGDLS and CDR2 as YYNGEE. The CDR3 contains 14 residues. DNA of the CDR3: TGTGCCAGTAGCGGGCCTTTCGGCACCGGGGAGCTGTTTTTT. This codes for CASSGPFGTGELFF. Supplemented by reference TRBV9 and TRBJ2-2, the full variable domain reads DSGVTQTPKHLITATGQRVTLRCSPRSGDLSVYWYQQSLDQGLQFLIQYYNGEERAKGNILERFSAQQFPDLHSELNLSSLELGDSALYFCASSGPFGTGELFFGEGSRLTVL.

The chain recombines TRBV27 with TRBJ1-3; D ambiguous. This CDR3 contains 15 residues. V lost 2 bases and J lost 4, with 12 bases in between. The germline V gene has CDR1 MNHEY and CDR2 SMNVEV (reference sequence). This chain's CDR3 is CASSLLWGGGNTIYF. As DNA, the CDR3 is TGTGCCAGCAGTTTACTCTGGGGTGGAGGAAACACCATATATTTT.

J is TRBJ2-1 and V is TRBV6-6; perhaps D is TRBD1 or TRBD2 (5 bases each). This CDR3 region has 15 residues. V lost 7 bases to trimming and J lost 9 bases, with 22 bases between them. Per germline, CDR1 MNHNY and CDR2 SVGAGI (reference sequence). CDR3 loop: CASTIGTDQLFEQFF. The DNA for the CDR3 is TGTGCCAGCACCATAGGGACGGACCAACTGTTTGAGCAGTTCTTC.

This clone was counted between two and nine times. The chain links TRBV7-3 to TRBJ2-1; D possibly uses TRBD1 or TRBD2 (5 bases each). This CDR3 region has 15 residues. CDR1 is SGHTA, CDR2 FQGTGA, per germline. V gave up 2 bases and J gave up 5 bases, with 13 bases separating them. The CDR3 reads CASSLSGPNNNEQFF. DNA of the CDR3: TGTGCCAGCAGCTTATCGGGACCTAATAACAATGAGCAGTTCTTC. The full variable domain, rest sourced from reference TRBV7-3 and TRBJ2-1, is GAGVSQTPSNKVTEKGKYVELRCDPISGHTALYWYRQSLGQGPEFLIYFQGTGAADDSGLPNDRFFAVRPEGSVSTLKIQRTERGDSAVYLCASSLSGPNNNEQFFGPGTRLTVL.

The V call is TRBV9, the J call TRBJ1-3, with D hard to call. The CDR3 runs 15 residues. Looked up from germline, CDR1 is SGDLS and CDR2 is YYNGEE. The V and J ends lost 0 bases and 0 bases respectively, with 7 bases between them. CDR3 region: CASSVGRLSGNTIYF. CDR3 DNA: TGTGCCAGCAGCGTAGGACGGCTCTCTGGAAACACCATATATTTT. Supplemented by reference TRBV9 and TRBJ1-3, the full variable domain reads DSGVTQTPKHLITATGQRVTLRCSPRSGDLSVYWYQQSLDQGLQFLIQYYNGEERAKGNILERFSAQQFPDLHSELNLSSLELGDSALYFCASSVGRLSGNTIYFGEGSWLTVV.